These 2 T cell receptor beta chains were sequenced from one sample in a study of identical twins. MiXCR, run by TCRdb on the 5' RACE reads, gives a single entry per CDR3 protein. The sample carries under 800,000 distinct CDR3 sequences, around 21% recorded once. This sample also appeared in a second study, on T cells expressing NK-cell markers.

The sample was PBMCs. These receptor sequences come from a woman aged 18-29 years in good health.

The table lists this clonotype with many counts. V is TRBV7-9 and J is TRBJ2-7; D unresolved. Trimming stripped 4 bases from V and 5 bases from J, with 9 bases between. This CDR3 has 12 residues. Germline assignment: CDR1 SEHNR and CDR2 FQNEAQ (reference sequence). CDR3 coding DNA: TGTGCCAGCAGCTCCCGACCTGACGAGCAGTACTTC. Translated, it gives CASSSRPDEQYF.

This clonotype was seen at least ten times. The V and J genes are TRBV5-1 and TRBJ2-1, with 7 bases that match TRBD1. Germline CDR1 reads SGHRS; CDR2 reads YFSETQ. There are 17 residues in the CDR3. Trimming removed 4 bases from V and 4 bases from J; junction bases left unmatched: 14. Written as DNA, the CDR3 is TGCGCCAGCAGCCCCAACTTCAAGGGGGCCTCGTACAATGAGCAGTTCTTC. It yields the protein CASSPNFKGASYNEQFF.